This T cell receptor (beta chain) is drawn from a study of OX40 agonist ivuxolimab in advanced cancers. The CDR3 runs 11 residues. The V gene's germline CDR1 is MNHNS and CDR2 SASEGT. Trimming stripped 7 bases from V and 5 bases from J, with 6 bases between. Only in-frame clones appear in the TCRdb table, and some are missing; sequencing was by immunoSEQ multiplex PCR. The data show about 38,000 clones, 60% to 85% seen once. The specimen was CD4+ or CD8+ T cells sorted from blood, collected in a trial of the OX40 agonist ivuxolimab. The chain has TRBV6-1 and TRBJ1-5; D gene uncertain. This receptor was identified in an adult with an advanced solid tumor such as melanoma, head and neck, liver or kidney cancer. The CDR3 DNA reads TGTGCCAGCAAAAGGCATCAGCCCCAGCATTTT. Protein sequence: CASKRHQPQHF.